This T cell receptor (beta chain) was retrieved from a study of spatial heterogeneity in lung cancer. Study in general: Every unique TCR and UMI combination, on average, appeared more than ten times in raw reads. Regarding the study as a whole: Blood carried ubiquitous expanded tumor TCRs more at resection than follow-up.

Every TCR cDNA molecule carried a tag that served as a unique molecular identifier. TCRdb re-called the 5' RACE reads through MiXCR, storing one row per CDR3 protein. Among approximately 39,000 distinct CDR3 sequences listed, around 5.5% were seen once. This clonotype was counted ten times or more. As yet, its antigen is unknown. As for time point: sample taken at primary tumor resection. Sequencing covered unsorted whole RNA taken from tumor, nontumor lung or frozen PBMC. The approximately 77 donors had untreated early-stage non-small cell lung cancer. This CDR3 is 15 amino acids long. With 4 bases clipped from V and 7 bases from J, the junction kept 3 bases outside the gene matches. The germline CDR1 and CDR2 sequences are SGHTA and FQGTGA.

The chain links TRBV7-3 to TRBJ2-1, with 14 positions matching TRBD2. The sequences come from PBMCs, collected at surgery. The source of this sequence is a male donor with early-stage non-small cell lung cancer. The CDR3 spells CASSSGTSGGNEQFF. CDR3 DNA: TGTGCCAGCAGCTCCGGGACTAGCGGGGGTAATGAGCAGTTCTTC.